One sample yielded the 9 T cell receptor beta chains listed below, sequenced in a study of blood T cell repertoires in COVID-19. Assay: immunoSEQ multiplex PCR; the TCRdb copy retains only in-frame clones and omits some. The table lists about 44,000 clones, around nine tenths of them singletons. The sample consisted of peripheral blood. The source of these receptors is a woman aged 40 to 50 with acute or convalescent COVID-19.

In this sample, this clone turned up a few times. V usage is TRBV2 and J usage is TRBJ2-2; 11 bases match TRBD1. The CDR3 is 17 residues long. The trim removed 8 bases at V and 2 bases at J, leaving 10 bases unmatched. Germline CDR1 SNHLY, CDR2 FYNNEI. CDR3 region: CASYYPGQGANTGELFF. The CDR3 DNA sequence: TGTGCCAGCTACTACCCCGGACAGGGGGCTAACACCGGGGAGCTGTTTTTT.

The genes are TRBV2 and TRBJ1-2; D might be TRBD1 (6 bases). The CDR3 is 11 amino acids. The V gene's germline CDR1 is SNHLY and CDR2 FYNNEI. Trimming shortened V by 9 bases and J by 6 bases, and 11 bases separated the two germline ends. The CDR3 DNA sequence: TGTGCCAGACTCGAGGGGGATGGCTACACCTTC. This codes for CARLEGDGYTF.

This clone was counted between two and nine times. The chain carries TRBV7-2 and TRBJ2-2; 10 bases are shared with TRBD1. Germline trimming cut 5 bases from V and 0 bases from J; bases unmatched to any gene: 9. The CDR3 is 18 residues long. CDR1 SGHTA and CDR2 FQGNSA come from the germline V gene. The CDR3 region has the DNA TGTGCCAGCAGCGGTAACACCGGGACAGGGGCGAACACCGGGGAGCTGTTTTTT. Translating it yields CASSGNTGTGANTGELFF.

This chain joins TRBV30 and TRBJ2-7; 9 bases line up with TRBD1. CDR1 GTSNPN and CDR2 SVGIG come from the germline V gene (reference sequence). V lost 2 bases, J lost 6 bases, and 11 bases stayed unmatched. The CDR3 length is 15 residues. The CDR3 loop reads CAWSRIPGQGSEQYF. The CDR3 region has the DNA TGTGCCTGGAGTCGGATTCCGGGACAGGGTAGCGAGCAGTACTTC. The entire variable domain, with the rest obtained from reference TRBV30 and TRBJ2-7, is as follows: SQTIHQWPATLVQPVGSPLSLECTVEGTSNPNLYWYRQAAGRGLQLLFYSVGIGQISSEVPQNLSASRPQDRQFILSSKKLLLSDSGFYLCAWSRIPGQGSEQYFGPGTRLTVT.

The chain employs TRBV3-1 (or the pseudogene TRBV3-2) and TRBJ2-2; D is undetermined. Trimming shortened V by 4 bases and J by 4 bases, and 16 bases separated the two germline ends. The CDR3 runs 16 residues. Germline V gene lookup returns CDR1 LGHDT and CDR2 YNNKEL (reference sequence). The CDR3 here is CASSPSGPLSTGELFF. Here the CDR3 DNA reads TGTGCCAGCAGCCCGTCAGGCCCACTGAGCACCGGGGAGCTGTTTTTT.

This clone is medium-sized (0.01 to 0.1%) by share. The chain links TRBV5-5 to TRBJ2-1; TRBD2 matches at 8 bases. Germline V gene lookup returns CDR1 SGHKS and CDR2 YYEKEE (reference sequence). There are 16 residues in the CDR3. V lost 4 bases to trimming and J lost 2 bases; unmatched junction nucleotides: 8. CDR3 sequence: CASSPVIAGTYNEQFF. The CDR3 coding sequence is TGTGCCAGCAGCCCGGTTATAGCGGGAACCTACAATGAGCAGTTCTTC.

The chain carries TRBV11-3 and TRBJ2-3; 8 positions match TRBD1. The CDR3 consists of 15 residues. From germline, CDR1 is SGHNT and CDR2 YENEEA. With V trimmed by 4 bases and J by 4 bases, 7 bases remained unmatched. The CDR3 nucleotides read TGTGCCAGCAGCTCAGCGGCCAGGGGGCCAGATACGCAGTATTTT. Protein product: CASSSAARGPDTQYF.

The DNA of the CDR3 is TGTGCCTGGAGACGGGGATCCGGAAACACCATATATTTT. Translating it yields CAWRRGSGNTIYF. The chain uses TRBV30 and TRBJ1-3; D remains unclear. The germline V gene encodes CDR1 GTSNPN and CDR2 SVGIG (reference sequence). V lost 3 bases, J lost 4 bases, and 10 bases lay in between. The CDR3 is 13 residues long.

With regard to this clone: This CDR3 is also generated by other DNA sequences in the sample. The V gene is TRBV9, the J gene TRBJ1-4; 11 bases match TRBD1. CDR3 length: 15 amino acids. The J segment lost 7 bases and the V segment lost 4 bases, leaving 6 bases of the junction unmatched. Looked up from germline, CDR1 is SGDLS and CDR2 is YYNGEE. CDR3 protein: CASSPRGTGGEKLFF. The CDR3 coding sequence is TGTGCCAGCAGCCCTAGGGGGACAGGGGGTGAAAAACTGTTTTTT. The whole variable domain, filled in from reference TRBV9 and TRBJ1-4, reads DSGVTQTPKHLITATGQRVTLRCSPRSGDLSVYWYQQSLDQGLQFLIQYYNGEERAKGNILERFSAQQFPDLHSELNLSSLELGDSALYFCASSPRGTGGEKLFFGSGTQLSVL.